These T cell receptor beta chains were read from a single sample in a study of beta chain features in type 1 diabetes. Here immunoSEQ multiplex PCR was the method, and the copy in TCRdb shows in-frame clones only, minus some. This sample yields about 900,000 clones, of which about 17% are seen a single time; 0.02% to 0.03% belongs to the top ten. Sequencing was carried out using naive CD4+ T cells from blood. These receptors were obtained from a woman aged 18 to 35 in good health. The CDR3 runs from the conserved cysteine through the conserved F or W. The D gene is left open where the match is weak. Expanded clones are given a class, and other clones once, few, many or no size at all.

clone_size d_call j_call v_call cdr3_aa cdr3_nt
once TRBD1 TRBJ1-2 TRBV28 CASSLTTGDGYTF TGTGCCAGCAGTTTGACGACAGGGGATGGCTACACCTTC
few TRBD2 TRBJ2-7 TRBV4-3 CASSQGIGRGGYEQYF TGCGCCAGCAGCCAAGGGATCGGTCGGGGGGGCTACGAGCAGTACTTC
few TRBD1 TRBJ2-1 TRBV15 CATSRRSGTEAYNEQFF TGTGCCACCAGCAGACGGTCCGGGACAGAAGCCTACAATGAGCAGTTCTTC
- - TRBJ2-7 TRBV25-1 CASSDFYEQYF TGTGCCAGCAGTGATTTTTACGAGCAGTACTTC
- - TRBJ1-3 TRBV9 CASSFQGGNTIYF TGTGCCAGCAGCTTTCAGGGGGGAAACACCATATATTTT
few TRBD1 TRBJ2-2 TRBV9 CASSVSSTGTGWTGELFF TGTGCCAGCAGCGTCTCCTCCACCGGGACAGGGTGGACCGGGGAGCTGTTTTTT
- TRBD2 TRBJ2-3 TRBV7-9 CASSEQLAAWGDTQYF TGTGCCAGCAGCGAACAGCTAGCGGCGTGGGGAGATACGCAGTATTTT
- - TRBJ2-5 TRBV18 CASSPMVAAYQETQYF TGTGCCAGCTCACCCATGGTAGCGGCGTACCAAGAGACCCAGTACTTC
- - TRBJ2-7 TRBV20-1 CSARGHYEQYF TGCAGTGCTAGAGGCCATTACGAGCAGTACTTC
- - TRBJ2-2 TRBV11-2 CASSLSGLATNTGELFF TGTGCCAGCAGCTTATCGGGACTCGCGACGAACACCGGGGAGCTGTTTTTT
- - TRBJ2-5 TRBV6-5 CASGFLETQYF TGTGCCAGCGGTTTCTTGGAGACCCAGTACTTC
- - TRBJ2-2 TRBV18 CASSPDLDRSNTGELFF TGTGCCAGCTCACCAGATCTCGACAGGAGTAACACCGGGGAGCTGTTTTTT
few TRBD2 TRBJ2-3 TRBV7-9 CASGIAGVSDTQYF TGTGCCAGCGGGATAGCGGGAGTTTCGGATACGCAGTATTTT
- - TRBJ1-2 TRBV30 CAWSAGLQTETNYGYTF TGTGCCTGGAGTGCGGGCCTCCAGACAGAAACTAACTATGGCTACACCTTC
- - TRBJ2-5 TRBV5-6 CASSLVELETQYF TGTGCCAGCAGCTTGGTAGAGTTGGAGACCCAGTACTTC
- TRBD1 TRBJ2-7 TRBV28 CASSEAGTGVHEQYF TGTGCCAGCAGTGAAGCCGGGACAGGGGTTCACGAGCAGTACTTC
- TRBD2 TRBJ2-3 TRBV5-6 CASSLTSASTDTQYF TGTGCCAGCAGCTTGACTAGCGCGAGCACAGATACGCAGTATTTT
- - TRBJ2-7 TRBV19 CASSNDKRYEQYF TGTGCCAGTAGTAACGACAAAAGATACGAGCAGTACTTC
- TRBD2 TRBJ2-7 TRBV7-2 CASSLVEAGGPFTYEQYF TGTGCCAGCAGCTTAGTAGAAGCGGGAGGGCCCTTTACCTACGAGCAGTACTTC
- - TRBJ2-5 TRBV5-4 CASSLEGGQETQYF TGTGCCAGCAGCTTGGAAGGCGGCCAAGAGACCCAGTACTTC
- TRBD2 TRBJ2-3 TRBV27 CASSLRTSGTLRTDTQYF TGTGCCAGCAGTTTAAGGACTAGCGGGACTCTACGCACAGATACGCAGTATTTT
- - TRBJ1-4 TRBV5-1 CASSVEAGLSGKLFF TGCGCCAGCAGCGTAGAAGCGGGGCTCTCGGGAAAACTGTTTTTT
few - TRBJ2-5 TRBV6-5 CASRTRETQYF TGTGCCAGCAGAACCCGGGAGACCCAGTACTTC
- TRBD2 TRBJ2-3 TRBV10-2 CASSRLAGGTDTQYF TGCGCCAGCAGTAGACTAGCGGGAGGAACAGATACGCAGTATTTT